One sample yielded the 27 T cell receptor beta chains listed below, sequenced in a study of T cell changes during pregnancy in multiple sclerosis. Data came from immunoSEQ multiplex PCR; TCRdb stores just in-frame clones and leaves some out. The table has around 95,000 clones, about 90% seen once. Material: peripheral blood, obtained after pregnancy. The receptors were gathered from a female donor in good health, enrolled as a control in a pregnancy study.

This rearrangement joins TRBV6-5 to TRBJ1-2, with 8 bases fitting TRBD1. Trimming removed 6 bases from V and 5 bases from J; junction bases left unmatched: 8. From germline, CDR1 is MNHEY and CDR2 SVGAGI. This CDR3 region has 14 residues. The CDR3 coding sequence is TGTGCCAGCAGAAATCCGGGACAGGTATATGGCTACACCTTC. Translation: CASRNPGQVYGYTF.

The chain couples TRBV27 to TRBJ2-7, with TRBD2 as a possible D gene (6 bases). CDR3 length: 15 amino acids. With 0 bases removed from V and 3 bases from J, the gap between germline ends came to 12 bases. Per germline, CDR1 MNHEY and CDR2 SMNVEV (reference sequence). CDR3 nucleotide sequence: TGTGCCAGCAGTTTATCCCCAGCGGACTACTACGAGCAGTACTTC. As protein: CASSLSPADYYEQYF.

This CDR3 is CASIGSGVYNEQFF. The CDR3 DNA sequence: TGTGCCAGCATTGGAAGCGGAGTATACAATGAGCAGTTCTTC. The chain is built from TRBV5-6 and TRBJ2-1; TRBD2 might be the D (5 bases). Trimming pared 6 bases from V and 4 bases from J, leaving 14 bases between. There are 14 residues in the CDR3. Germline V gene lookup returns CDR1 SGHDT and CDR2 YYEEEE.

The rearrangement uses TRBV14 and TRBJ2-7, with TRBD1 matching over 7 bases. The CDR3 loop spans 16 amino acids. CDR1 and CDR2 (germline): SGHDN, FVKESK. V lost 5 bases and J lost 3; bases outside the gene matches: 13. The CDR3 region has the DNA TGTGCCAGCAGCTCTTCTTTCGCCGGGACAGTCTACGAGCAGTACTTC. Translated, it gives CASSSSFAGTVYEQYF.

The rearrangement joins TRBV7-9 to TRBJ2-3; TRBD2 matches at 14 bases. Germline V gives CDR1 SEHNR, CDR2 FQNEAQ (reference sequence). V was pared by 6 bases and J by 4 bases, with 12 bases of the junction left unmatched. The CDR3 sequence is 18 residues long. The CDR3 region has the DNA TGTGCCAGCAGTTACACGGGACTAGCGGGAGATTATTCAGATACGCAGTATTTT. It is translated as CASSYTGLAGDYSDTQYF.

The V and J genes are TRBV7-2 and TRBJ2-3, with 7 bases identical to TRBD1. CDR3 length equals 16 residues. Germline V gene lookup returns CDR1 SGHTA and CDR2 FQGNSA. V lost 1 base, J lost 5 bases, and 9 bases stayed unmatched. The chain's CDR3 is CASSLGDSLREDTQYF. The DNA of the CDR3 is TGTGCCAGCAGCTTAGGGGACAGCCTCAGGGAAGATACGCAGTATTTT.

The V call is TRBV6-5, the J call TRBJ2-1; a weak D match, TRBD2 (6 bases). This CDR3 has 16 amino acids. The ends were cut back, 4 bases at V and 3 bases at J, with 16 bases in the middle. Germline V gene data show CDR1 as MNHEY and CDR2 as SVGAGI. The CDR3 bases are TGTGCCAGCAGTTCCTTTAGCGGTTCCTTCTACAATGAGCAGTTCTTC. Protein sequence: CASSSFSGSFYNEQFF.

The chain links TRBV11-2 to TRBJ2-2, with 9 nucleotides matching TRBD1. The CDR3 runs to 15 residues. J lost 6 bases, V lost 3 bases, and 5 bases had no gene match. Germline V gene data show CDR1 as SGHAT and CDR2 as FQNNGV. The CDR3 region has the DNA TGTGCCAGCAGCTTCAACAGGGGGCGTTCCGGGGAGCTGTTTTTT. Translating it yields CASSFNRGRSGELFF.

This clone was found once. The J gene is TRBJ2-1, the V gene TRBV27; possibly TRBD1 for D (5 bases). The germline CDR1 and CDR2 sequences are MNHEY and SMNVEV (reference sequence). The CDR3 runs 17 residues. V was clipped by 6 bases and J by 2 bases, with 20 bases between them. CDR3 amino acids: CASSHGLGRVTYNEQFF. The CDR3 bases are TGTGCCAGCAGCCACGGGTTGGGCAGGGTCACCTACAATGAGCAGTTCTTC.

The chain recombines TRBV7-4 with TRBJ2-2; 7 bases align to TRBD2. There are 16 residues in the CDR3. The V and J ends lost 5 bases and 7 bases, in that order; junction bases with no gene match: 13. The V gene's germline CDR1 is SGHVT and CDR2 SQSDAQ. CDR3 sequence (DNA): TGTGCCAGCAGCCCACTTCCGGCGGGAGCGTACGGGGAGCTGTTTTTT. This sequence encodes CASSPLPAGAYGELFF.

This clone has only a few counts. The V call is TRBV6-5, the J call TRBJ2-7, with TRBD1 as a possible D gene (5 bases). Trimming removed 4 bases at V and 3 bases at J, with 19 bases between. Germline V gene data show CDR1 as MNHEY and CDR2 as SVGAGI. The CDR3 sequence is 16 residues long. CDR3 sequence (DNA): TGTGCCAGCAGTTCCCAGGGCCTTGGGTTGGGCTACGAGCAGTACTTC. This translates into CASSSQGLGLGYEQYF.

The chain joins TRBV5-4 to TRBJ2-5; D remains unclear. Germline CDR1 and CDR2: SGHNT and YYREEE (reference sequence). CDR3 size: 14 residues. With 2 bases removed from V and 3 bases from J, the gap between germline ends came to 11 bases. The chain's CDR3 is CASSFKAGEETQYF. The CDR3 DNA reads TGTGCCAGCAGCTTCAAGGCCGGAGAAGAGACCCAGTACTTC.

The chain links TRBV5-1 to TRBJ2-1; 8 bases fit TRBD2. The V segment lost 1 base and the J segment 12 bases; nucleotides outside the gene matches: 3. CDR1 SGHRS and CDR2 YFSETQ come from the germline V gene. The CDR3 sequence is 12 residues long. CDR3 amino acids: CASSLSRGGQFF. The CDR3 nucleotides read TGCGCCAGCAGCTTGAGCCGGGGGGGGCAGTTCTTC.

The rearrangement uses TRBV7-9 and TRBJ2-1, with D uncertain. Trimming took 9 bases from V and 4 from J, leaving 13 bases between them. Germline V CDR1 and CDR2: SEHNR, FQNEAQ (reference sequence). CDR3 length: 13 residues. In DNA form, the CDR3 reads TGTGCCAGTGCGCGAGGATTTTACAATGAGCAGTTCTTC. Amino acids: CASARGFYNEQFF.

V is TRBV18 and J is TRBJ1-2; TRBD1 matches at 10 bases. With V trimmed by 0 bases and J by 8 bases, 9 bases remained unmatched. Germline lookup yields CDR1 KGHSH and CDR2 LQKENI. CDR3 size: 16 residues. CDR3 sequence reads: CASSPPTWTGGQGYTF. The DNA of the CDR3 is TGTGCCAGCTCACCACCCACTTGGACAGGGGGACAGGGCTACACCTTC. The full variable domain, rest sourced from reference TRBV18 and TRBJ1-2, is NAGVMQNPRHLVRRRGQEARLRCSPMKGHSHVYWYRQLPEEGLKFMVYLQKENIIDESGMPKERFSAEFPKEGPSILRIQQVVRGDSAAYFCASSPPTWTGGQGYTFGSGTRLTVV.

The V gene is TRBV6-1, the J gene TRBJ1-2; TRBD1 agrees at 9 bases. The CDR3 extends over 15 amino acids. Losses at the gene ends were 4 bases for V and 5 bases for J; bases not matched to a gene: 8. Germline loops: CDR1 MNHNS, CDR2 SASEGT. The CDR3 protein is CASSGWGQGGYGYTF. CDR3 DNA sequence: TGTGCCAGCAGTGGTTGGGGACAGGGTGGGTATGGCTACACCTTC.

The chain is built from TRBV2 and TRBJ1-1, with 7 nucleotides matching TRBD1. V shed 2 bases, J shed 0 bases, and the junction held 9 bases outside the gene matches. The CDR3 contains 17 residues. Germline V gene sequence: CDR1 SNHLY, CDR2 FYNNEI. This CDR3 reads CASSEHVGTDMNTEAFF. CDR3 in DNA: TGTGCCAGCAGTGAACATGTTGGGACAGACATGAACACTGAAGCTTTCTTT.

The DNA of the CDR3 is TGTGCCAGCAGCTGGGGGTCTAGCGGAGACTACAATGAGCAGTTCTTC. This encodes CASSWGSSGDYNEQFF. This chain uses TRBV7-8 with TRBJ2-1, with 7 nucleotides matching TRBD2. Germline assignment: CDR1 SGHVS and CDR2 FQNEAQ. Germline trimming cut 4 bases from V and 3 bases from J; bases unmatched to any gene: 9. The length of the CDR3 is 16 residues.

The chain employs TRBV5-1 and TRBJ2-2; D unresolved. Germline CDR1 reads SGHRS; CDR2 reads YFSETQ. The V gene lost 2 bases and the J gene lost 7 bases, with 6 bases spanning the gap. CDR3 size: 12 residues. The DNA for the CDR3 is TGCGCCAGCAGCTTTCGGGTCGGGGAGCTGTTTTTT. Amino acid sequence: CASSFRVGELFF.

The chain links TRBV19 to TRBJ2-7; D might be TRBD1 (6 bases). V lost 5 bases, J lost 4 bases, and 12 bases lay in between. The CDR3 is made up of 13 amino acids. Germline lookup yields CDR1 LNHDA and CDR2 SQIVND (reference sequence). The CDR3 spells CASSPSTGYEQYF. In DNA form, the CDR3 reads TGTGCCAGTAGTCCCTCGACAGGATACGAGCAGTACTTC.

CDR3 protein: CASRETGPGGEKLFF. The CDR3 nucleotides are TGCGCCAGCCGGGAAACAGGGCCGGGTGGGGAAAAACTGTTTTTT. The V call is TRBV5-1, the J call TRBJ1-4; tentatively, D is TRBD1 (6 bases). From germline, CDR1 is SGHRS and CDR2 YFSETQ. Trimming left V 7 bases short and J 8 bases short, with 21 bases between. The CDR3 is 15 amino acids.

CDR3 nucleotide sequence: TGCGCCAGCAGCTTGTACACCGGCGGGCAGCCCCAGCATTTT. Protein product: CASSLYTGGQPQHF. The rearrangement links TRBV5-1 to TRBJ1-5; D gene uncertain. The CDR3 totals 14 residues. Trimming removed 1 base at V and 7 bases at J, with 12 bases between. The germline CDR1 and CDR2 sequences are SGHRS and YFSETQ.

This chain connects TRBV6-5 to TRBJ1-1; D possibly corresponds to TRBD1 (6 bases). This CDR3 spans 14 amino acids. V was clipped by 2 bases and J by 6 bases, with 13 bases between them. CDR1 is MNHEY and CDR2 is SVGAGI in the germline V gene. The CDR3, as DNA: TGTGCCAGCAGTTACGGGGGCAGCCAGGCTGAAGCTTTCTTT. As protein: CASSYGGSQAEAFF.

The V call is TRBV28, the J call TRBJ2-3, with 11 bases aligning to TRBD2. CDR1 is MDHEN, CDR2 SYDVKM, per germline. CDR3 length equals 19 residues. The V gene end was trimmed by 6 bases and the J gene end by 0 bases; junction bases not matched to a gene: 14. In DNA, the CDR3 is TGTGCCAGCAGGCTTAGCGGGAGGGCCATCTTCTCTAGCACAGATACGCAGTATTTT. Its translation is CASRLSGRAIFSSTDTQYF.

The rearrangement links TRBV7-8 to TRBJ2-1, with TRBD2 matching 9 bases. The J segment lost 2 bases and the V segment lost 3 bases, leaving 5 bases of the junction unmatched. Germline CDR1 is SGHVS and CDR2 is FQNEAQ. The CDR3 loop spans 16 amino acids. This CDR3 is CASSFELAGTYNEQFF. The CDR3 nucleotides read TGTGCCAGCAGCTTTGAGCTAGCGGGGACCTACAATGAGCAGTTCTTC.

A single count supports this clone. This chain joins TRBV11-2 and TRBJ2-5; 7 nucleotides match TRBD2. J lost 7 bases, V lost 0 bases, and 11 bases had no gene match. This CDR3 comprises 16 residues. The V gene's germline CDR1 is SGHAT and CDR2 FQNNGV. CDR3 nucleotides: TGTGCCAGCAGCTTAGAAGCGGGATTAGGTTTCGGGACCCAGTACTTC. It is translated as CASSLEAGLGFGTQYF.

The J gene is TRBJ2-3, the V gene TRBV5-6; D gene unclear. This CDR3 comprises 13 residues. Germline V gene sequence: CDR1 SGHDT, CDR2 YYEEEE. Trimming took off 5 bases at V and 0 bases at J, with 7 bases between the two ends. CDR3 region: CASSPGSTDTQYF. CDR3 nucleotides: TGTGCCAGCAGTCCCGGGAGCACAGATACGCAGTATTTT.